This TCR beta chain derives from a study of CXCR3-negative and CXCR3-positive naive CD8 T cells. The CDR3 is made up of 15 amino acids. Germline V gene lookup returns CDR1 MNHEY and CDR2 SVGEGT. With UMI labels, 5' RACE was used to prepare the TRB cDNA libraries. TCRdb re-called the 5' RACE reads and catalogs CDR3 proteins one per entry, DNA excluded. The sample data list some 40,000 distinct CDR3 sequences. This TCR was recovered from a human donor in good health. Some clones in this sample may be carry-over from other donors' samples. The genes are TRBV6-2 or TRBV6-3 and TRBJ2-1; TCRdb designates TRBD2, a call that cannot be tested without DNA. The sequenced material came from memory CD8+ T cells from blood. CDR3 region: CASSYFASGYNEQFF.